This TCR beta chain emerged from a study of shared clonotypes between healthy human individuals. Study-wide findings and caveats: Generally, naive subsets (rather than memory subsets) showed larger estimated richness.

V lost 3 bases and J lost 3; bases outside the gene matches: 3. Germline CDR1 MNHNS, CDR2 SASEGT. The CDR3 spans 16 residues. Replicate PCRs from sorted subsets contained approximately 200 ng DNA, which is approximately 30,000 T cell genomes. In the original processing: Filtering differed since immunoSEQ provided only junctions, with no quality scores. TCRdb keeps only in-frame clones here, not all; method: immunoSEQ multiplex PCR. V and J calls and clone size are those listed in that table; D and trimming were worked out from the DNA. This table has around 2,000,000 clones, about 93% appearing once. Naive CD8 cells, CD45RO-negative and positively selected for CCR7, excluded terminally differentiated effector memory CD45RA+ cells. Comment on this clone: Antigen: not known.

This clonotype was obtained from a man younger than 35 in good health. Some clones in this sample may be carry-over from other donors' samples. The J gene is TRBJ2-1, the V gene TRBV6-1; 12 bases are shared with TRBD2. What was sequenced was naive CD8+ T cells from PBMCs. The CDR3 here is CASSDGLAGFYNEQFF. CDR3 nucleotides: TGTGCCAGCAGTGACGGACTAGCGGGATTCTACAATGAGCAGTTCTTC.